This TCR beta chain came from a study of shared clonotypes between healthy human individuals. Study context: Samples came from two female and three male donors aged 18 to 49. Overall study findings and caveats: Blood was the only sampled material, and tissue repertoires likely differ.

Turning to this clone: The antigen is unknown.

Genomic DNA belonging to each subset was distributed in equal measure over several immunoSEQ plates. Repertoires were generated with immunoSEQ multiplex PCR, while TCRdb's copy carries only in-frame clones and drops some. The data contain about 1 million clones, under 80% of them seen just once; the ten biggest clones take up about 1.5%. CD45RA+ naive and CD45RA-negative memory subsets were separated from CD4+ cells. Per the germline V gene, CDR1 is SEHNR and CDR2 is FQNEAQ (reference sequence). With 5 bases removed from V and 4 bases from J, the gap between germline ends came to 12 bases. The CDR3 is 14 amino acids.

The J gene is TRBJ1-5, the V gene TRBV7-9, with D perhaps TRBD1 (6 bases). The material sequenced was memory CD4+ T cells sorted from blood. The subset here: CD45RA-negative fraction. This TCR was recovered from a man in his late teens or twenties in good health. In DNA, the CDR3 is TGTGCCAGCAGCCACCGGGACACTAATCAGCCCCAGCATTTT. It specifies CASSHRDTNQPQHF.